The 13 T cell receptor beta chains listed next were all sequenced from one sample in a study of T cells in Graves' hyperthyroidism and ophthalmopathy. Researchers took RNA transcripts and amplified the TCR beta CDR3 regions from them. The primer set for the first-round RT-PCR of the TCR CDR3 was HTBI. Using its own MiXCR run on the multiplex PCR reads, TCRdb lists one record per CDR3 protein. The table lists about 480,000 distinct CDR3 sequences, about 15% of them singletons. The specimen sequenced was blood. The source is a woman in her late teens or twenties with Graves' hyperthyroidism.

Many counts were recorded for this clonotype. The chain is built from TRBV2 and TRBJ1-4, with a weak D call TRBD1 (6 bases). CDR1 is SNHLY, CDR2 FYNNEI, per germline. Deletions cut 8 bases from V and 7 bases from J, with 14 bases between. CDR3 length: 13 residues. The CDR3 region is CASHAGAGEKLFF. In nucleotides, the CDR3 is TGTGCCAGCCATGCAGGGGCAGGTGAAAAACTGTTTTTT.

V is TRBV20-1 and J is TRBJ2-7; 7 nucleotides line up with TRBD1. V dropped 6 bases and J dropped 0; count of bases not matched to a gene: 8. CDR3 length: 14 residues. Looked up from germline, CDR1 is DFQATT and CDR2 is SNEGSKA (reference sequence). The CDR3 region has the DNA TGCAGTGCACCGGACAGGTTAAGCTCCTACGAGCAGTACTTC. Protein product: CSAPDRLSSYEQYF.

This clonotype was counted many times. The chain is built from TRBV12-3 or TRBV12-4 and TRBJ1-1; D not resolved. V lost 7 bases to trimming and J lost 0 bases, with 9 bases between them. This CDR3 is 13 amino acids long. This CDR3 reads CASTPTLNTEAFF. DNA of the CDR3: TGTGCCAGCACCCCGACCTTGAACACTGAAGCTTTCTTT.

Ten or more counts support this clonotype. The CDR3 nucleotides read TGTGCCAGCAGTTTTGTCCGGAGCTCCTACGAGCAGTACTTC. Protein product: CASSFVRSSYEQYF. The gene calls are TRBV28 and TRBJ2-7; D not certain. The CDR3 is made up of 14 amino acids. The germline V and J ends were trimmed by 3 bases and 0 bases, with 9 bases remaining between them. The germline gives CDR1 MDHEN, CDR2 SYDVKM. Using reference TRBV28 and TRBJ2-7 for the parts outside the CDR3, the full variable domain is DVKVTQSSRYLVKRTGEKVFLECVQDMDHENMFWYRQDPGLGLRLIYFSYDVKMKEKGDIPEGYSVSREKKERFSLILESASTNQTSMYLCASSFVRSSYEQYFGPGTRLTVT.

This clonotype was picked up many times. The chain has TRBV3-1 and TRBJ2-3; 8 positions agree with TRBD1. V dropped 5 bases and J dropped 5; count of bases not matched to a gene: 9. The CDR3 has 15 residues. The germline V gene encodes CDR1 LGHDT and CDR2 YNNKEL (reference sequence). The CDR3 protein is CASSDRDRRGDTQYF. In DNA, the CDR3 is TGTGCCAGCAGCGACCGGGACAGGCGGGGAGATACGCAGTATTTT.

This clonotype was found a few times. This chain links TRBV29-1 with TRBJ2-1; no reliable D call. Trimming took off 2 bases at V and 7 bases at J, with 12 bases between the two ends. The CDR3 consists of 13 residues. The germline CDR1 and CDR2 sequences are SQVTM and ANQGSEA. This CDR3 is CSVEQAGGNEQFF. CDR3 coding DNA: TGCAGCGTTGAACAGGCCGGTGGGAATGAGCAGTTCTTC.

This clonotype was observed many times. CDR3 in amino acids: CSANFLASNSPLHF. The CDR3 DNA follows: TGCAGTGCTAATTTTCTGGCTAGCAATTCACCCCTCCACTTT. The V gene is TRBV20-1, the J gene TRBJ1-6, with D unresolved. The CDR3 is made up of 14 amino acids. V dropped 4 bases and J dropped 7 bases, with 14 bases sitting between them. Germline lookup yields CDR1 DFQATT and CDR2 SNEGSKA (reference sequence).

This clonotype has a count of ten or more. V is TRBV9 and J is TRBJ1-3; perhaps TRBD1 as D (6 bases). Trimming pared 3 bases from V and 0 bases from J, leaving 13 bases between. There are 16 residues in the CDR3. CDR1 and CDR2 from the germline V gene are SGDLS and YYNGEE. CDR3 nucleotide sequence: TGTGCCAGCAGCGGGGGGCTTCAGCGCTCTGGAAACACCATATATTTT. Translation: CASSGGLQRSGNTIYF.

This clonotype was recorded many times. The chain carries TRBV19 and TRBJ2-5; 8 bases match TRBD2. V trimming: 4 bases; J trimming: 5 bases; junction bases outside the gene matches: 9. CDR1 LNHDA and CDR2 SQIVND come from the germline V gene (reference sequence). There are 15 residues in the CDR3. The CDR3 nucleotides are TGTGCCAGTAGTACCACAGCGGGAGAGTTGGAGACCCAGTACTTC. Protein product: CASSTTAGELETQYF.

V and J are TRBV4-2 and TRBJ2-2, with 13 bases matching TRBD2. CDR1 is LGHNA and CDR2 is YNFKEQ in the germline V gene. This CDR3 region has 18 residues. The V segment lost 6 bases and the J segment 8 bases; nucleotides outside the gene matches: 15. CDR3 DNA sequence: TGTGCCAGCAGTCAACTGACTAGCGGGAGGAGGGGGGAAGGGGAGCTGTTTTTT. It is translated as CASSQLTSGRRGEGELFF.

This clonotype was observed at least ten times. J is TRBJ1-4 and V is TRBV12-3 or TRBV12-4, with D maybe TRBD1 (6 bases). This CDR3 has 13 amino acids. Trimming left V 6 bases short and J 2 bases short, with 7 bases between. The CDR3 DNA reads as TGTGCCAGCAGCCAGGGGACTAATGAAAAACTGTTTTTT. Its protein product is CASSQGTNEKLFF.

This clonotype showed up many times. The rearrangement joins TRBV6-1 to TRBJ1-1; 10 bases fit TRBD1. The CDR3 consists of 16 residues. V lost 6 bases and J lost 4; bases outside the gene matches: 11. CDR1 MNHNS and CDR2 SASEGT come from the germline V gene. In DNA, the CDR3 is TGTGCCAGCAGGCTAAACCGGGACAGGGGTGGCACTGAAGCTTTCTTT. Its protein product is CASRLNRDRGGTEAFF.

The chain is built from TRBV6-2 or TRBV6-3 and TRBJ1-1; 9 bases agree with TRBD1. Per germline, CDR1 MNHEY and CDR2 SVGEGT. The junction had 5 bases not matched to a gene; V was cut back by 0 bases and J by 3 bases. This CDR3 contains 16 residues. CDR3 amino acids: CASSYSRDRAYTEAFF. CDR3 nucleotides: TGTGCCAGCAGTTACTCGCGGGACAGGGCGTACACTGAAGCTTTCTTT.